This T cell receptor (beta chain) was sequenced during a study of T cell changes during pregnancy in multiple sclerosis. This CDR3 has 15 residues. Trimming took 5 bases from V and 7 from J, leaving 18 bases between them. Germline V gene sequence: CDR1 SEHNR, CDR2 FQNEAQ (reference sequence). Assay: immunoSEQ multiplex PCR; the TCRdb copy retains only in-frame clones and omits some. The sample contains approximately 42,000 clones, approximately 81% of which appear only once. This sequence originates from a female donor with multiple sclerosis, enrolled in a pregnancy study. J is TRBJ2-1 and V is TRBV7-9; unclear D gene. The sequenced sample was CD4+ T cells from peripheral blood mononuclear cells, obtained before pregnancy. CDR3 coding DNA: TGTGCCAGCAGCCCGACGGTCCCAGGTGGAAATGAGCAGTTCTTC. Translating it yields CASSPTVPGGNEQFF.